What follows are 28 T cell receptor beta chains derived from one specimen sequenced in a study of Tregs in tolerant kidney transplant recipients. Related graft donors supplied nonmyeloablative bone marrow transplants, and mixed chimerism was transient. Only in-frame clones appear in the TCRdb table, and some are missing; sequencing was by immunoSEQ multiplex PCR. With tens of thousands of clones in the sample, the ten largest clones hold roughly 2%. The sample here was CD4+ T cells from blood (PBMCs), taken 24 months after the transplant. The receptors were sampled from a human patient who received a combined kidney and bone marrow transplant. Some T cells may possibly be graft donor cells.

Remarks on this clone: The read gets to within 3 residues of the CDR3 end, and the germline J gene fills in the rest. The gene calls are TRBV19 and TRBJ2-1, with D possibly being TRBD2 (5 bases). CDR1 and CDR2 from the germline V gene are LNHDA and SQIVND (reference sequence). Trimming cost V 8 bases and J 9 bases, with 11 bases left between them. This CDR3 contains 11 residues. The CDR3 reads CASSERSEQFF. Incomplete CDR3 DNA: TGTGCCAGTTCCGAGCGGAGTGAG.

Comment on this clone: The read ends 3 residues shy of where the CDR3 ends; the end is completed using the germline J gene. The chain combines TRBV30 with TRBJ2-7; 7 bases align to TRBD1. Per germline, CDR1 GTSNPN and CDR2 SVGIG (reference sequence). The CDR3 loop spans 13 amino acids. J was trimmed by 1 base and V by 7 bases; bases with no gene match: 7. The part of the CDR3 DNA that was read is TGTGCCTTTACAGGGGTGAGGTCCTACGAG. It translates to CAFTGVRSYE. The whole CDR3 sequence is CAFTGVRSYEQYF.

This chain's CDR3 is CASSLRPGRGTDTQYF. Incomplete CDR3 DNA: TGTGCCAGCAGCCTTAGACCAGGTCGTGGCACAGATACG. This chain uses TRBV7-8 with TRBJ2-3; D ambiguous. The read gets to within 3 residues of the CDR3 end, and the germline J gene fills in the rest. Germline-derived CDR1 and CDR2 are SGHVS and FQNEAQ. CDR3 length: 16 amino acids. The V gene lost 5 bases and the J gene lost 1 base, with 16 bases spanning the gap.

In the case of this clone: The read ends 3 residues shy of where the CDR3 ends; the end is completed using the germline J gene. The V call is TRBV2, the J call TRBJ2-1; 10 bases agree with TRBD2. This CDR3 comprises 14 residues. V lost 9 bases to trimming and J lost 6 bases; unmatched junction nucleotides: 8. The germline V gene has CDR1 SNHLY and CDR2 FYNNEI. Incomplete CDR3 DNA: TGTGCCAGGGGGGAGCGGGAGGGCCGCAATGAG. It encodes CARGEREGRNE. The whole CDR3 protein is CARGEREGRNEQFF. Variable domain in full (rest from reference TRBV2 and TRBJ2-1): EPEVTQTPSHQVTQMGQEVILRCVPISNHLYFYWYRQILGQKVEFLVSFYNNEISEKSEIFDDQFSVERPDGSNFTLKIRSTKLEDSAMYFCARGEREGRNEQFFGPGTRLTVL.

About this clone: The CDR3 goes on 3 residues after the read ends, and that part is filled in from the germline J gene. The chain employs TRBV7-3 and TRBJ2-3, with 11 bases aligning to TRBD2. V lost 5 bases to trimming and J lost 5 bases; unmatched junction nucleotides: 9. The germline gives CDR1 SGHTA, CDR2 FQGTGA. CDR3 length: 16 residues. Here the CDR3 reads CASSMKLAGAIDTQYF. The sequenced part of the CDR3 DNA is TGTGCCAGCAGCATGAAACTAGCGGGAGCCATAGATACG.

In regard to this clone: The read ends 3 residues shy of where the CDR3 ends; the end is completed using the germline J gene. V is TRBV4-1 and J is TRBJ1-5, with a tentative D call TRBD1 (5 bases). Germline assignment: CDR1 MGHRA and CDR2 YSYEKL. V was shortened by 0 bases and J by 9 bases, with 9 bases between the two germline ends. This CDR3 region has 13 residues. The CDR3 is CASSQDGGWPQHF. Incomplete CDR3 DNA: TGCGCCAGCAGCCAAGATGGGGGGTGGCCC.

Note on this clone: The read finishes 3 residues shy of the CDR3 end, and the germline J gene is used to complete it. The chain joins TRBV19 to TRBJ2-7; 10 bases are a match to TRBD1. The CDR3 extends over 13 amino acids. The ends lost 5 bases at V and 2 bases at J; junction bases unmatched: 0. The germline V gene encodes CDR1 LNHDA and CDR2 SQIVND (reference sequence). This CDR3 reads CASSDRGPYEQYF. The sequenced CDR3 bases are TGTGCCAGTAGTGACAGGGGGCCCTACGAG.

As for this clone: Read sequence stops 3 residues before the CDR3 end, and the germline J gene provides the missing end. The chain joins TRBV5-1 to TRBJ1-5; 8 nucleotides agree with TRBD1. The V gene end was trimmed by 2 bases and the J gene end by 7 bases; junction bases not matched to a gene: 2. CDR3 length equals 13 residues. Germline CDR1 and CDR2: SGHRS and YFSETQ. The CDR3: CASSFTGGQPQHF. The sequenced CDR3 bases are TGCGCCAGCAGCTTTACAGGGGGACAGCCC.

Notes on this clone: The missing CDR3 end, 3 residues past where the read stops, is filled in from the germline J gene. This sequence joins TRBV20-1 and TRBJ2-4, with 11 bases matching TRBD2. This CDR3 comprises 19 residues. With V trimmed by 3 bases and J by 2 bases, 15 bases remained unmatched. Germline CDR1 DFQATT, CDR2 SNEGSKA (reference sequence). CDR3 sequence: CSARILAGVYLGTKNIQYF. Incomplete CDR3 DNA: TGCAGTGCTAGGATACTAGCGGGAGTGTACTTGGGGACCAAAAACATT.

As concerns this clone: The read halts 3 residues ahead of the CDR3 end, with the missing end drawn from the germline J gene. V and J are TRBV7-2 and TRBJ2-7, with a tentative D call TRBD2 (5 bases). There are 15 residues in the CDR3. Germline CDR1 is SGHTA and CDR2 is FQGNSA. Trimming took 5 bases from V and 2 from J, leaving 16 bases between them. The sequenced CDR3 bases are TGTGCCAGCAGCAACAGCGGAACGTACGCCTACGAG. This gives the protein CASSNSGTYAYE. The full-length CDR3 reads as CASSNSGTYAYEQYF. The complete variable domain, with remaining parts taken from reference TRBV7-2 and TRBJ2-7, reads GAGVSQSPSNKVTEKGKDVELRCDPISGHTALYWYRQSLGQGLEFLIYFQGNSAPDKSGLPSDRFSAERTGGSVSTLTIQRTQQEDSAVYLCASSNSGTYAYEQYFGPGTRLTVT.

With respect to this clone: The sequence runs out 3 residues before the end of the CDR3; the remainder is reconstructed from the germline J gene. The rearrangement uses TRBV7-3 and TRBJ2-3, with 10 bases identical to TRBD2. Per germline, CDR1 SGHTA and CDR2 FQGTGA. The trim removed 1 base at V and 2 bases at J, leaving 12 bases unmatched. This CDR3 is 19 amino acids long. Partial CDR3 DNA: TGTGCCAGCAGCTTAAATAGCCGTGGAGCGGGAGGGGCCACAGATACG. Encoded protein: CASSLNSRGAGGATDT. From start to end, the CDR3 is CASSLNSRGAGGATDTQYF.

CDR3 bases read: TGCGCCAGCAGCTTGGGAGACTATGCCAATGAG. Translated, it gives CASSLGDYANE. The CDR3 in full is CASSLGDYANEQFF. The chain carries TRBV5-1 and TRBJ2-1, with D possibly TRBD2 on 5 matching bases. The observed sequence ends 3 residues before the CDR3 terminus, with the missing tail filled in from the germline J gene. V was trimmed by 0 bases and J by 6 bases, leaving 10 bases between them. This CDR3 spans 14 amino acids. CDR1 and CDR2 (germline): SGHRS, YFSETQ.

Notes on this clone: The CDR3 is cut off 3 residues early in the read; its end comes from the germline J gene. This chain connects TRBV6-1 to TRBJ2-3, with unresolved D. The CDR3 consists of 11 residues. Germline CDR1 and CDR2: MNHNS and SASEGT. Trimming removed 4 bases at V and 7 bases at J, with 6 bases between. The DNA read from the CDR3 is TGTGCCAGCAGTGTTGGGCATACG. Translated, it gives CASSVGHT. The full CDR3 reads CASSVGHTQYF.

As to this clone: Read data end 3 residues before the CDR3 end; the end is taken from the germline J gene. The J gene is TRBJ2-7, the V gene TRBV20-1, with D possibly being TRBD2 (6 bases). The CDR3 consists of 14 residues. From germline, CDR1 is DFQATT and CDR2 SNEGSKA (reference sequence). Trimming removed 2 bases from V and 0 bases from J, with 11 bases in between. CDR3 sequence: CSARWGGASYEQYF. The covered CDR3 bases are TGCAGTGCTAGATGGGGCGGGGCCTCCTACGAG.

Regarding this clone: The read finishes 3 residues shy of the CDR3 end, and the germline J gene is used to complete it. This sequence joins TRBV20-1 and TRBJ1-1; D not certain. The length of the CDR3 is 14 residues. Germline assignment: CDR1 DFQATT and CDR2 SNEGSKA (reference sequence). V gave up 5 bases and J gave up 6 bases, with 19 bases separating them. CDR3 amino acids: CSAPDWPERPEAFF. The CDR3 DNA, read in part, is TGCAGTGCTCCAGACTGGCCAGAAAGGCCTGAA.

A word on this clone: The CDR3 extends 3 residues past the end of the read, so its final part is completed from the germline J gene. The J gene is TRBJ2-1, the V gene TRBV5-1; 7 bases are a match to TRBD2. The CDR3 has 15 residues. J lost 7 bases, V lost 1 base, and 8 bases had no gene match. The germline V gene has CDR1 SGHRS and CDR2 YFSETQ. CDR3 amino acids: CASSLKAGVGNEQFF. The CDR3 DNA, read in part, is TGCGCCAGCAGCTTGAAGGCGGGAGTGGGGAATGAG.

Details on this clone: The read comes to an end 3 residues before the CDR3 does, leaving the germline J gene to fill in the end. The J gene is TRBJ2-5, the V gene TRBV29-1; the match to TRBD2 covers 13 bases. Germline V gives CDR1 SQVTM, CDR2 ANQGSEA. Trimming removed 6 bases from V and 5 bases from J; junction bases left unmatched: 3. The CDR3 loop spans 13 amino acids. Incomplete CDR3 DNA: TGCAGCGTCGAGACTAGCGGGAGGGAGACC. It encodes CSVETSGRET. The CDR3 reads in full as CSVETSGRETQYF.

As concerns this clone: The read is 3 residues too short to cover the CDR3 end, so that end is filled in from the germline J gene. V is TRBV6-2 or TRBV6-3 and J is TRBJ2-5, with 9 bases that match TRBD2. The CDR3 has 16 residues. Germline loops: CDR1 MNHEY, CDR2 SVGEGT. V was pared by 2 bases and J by 2 bases, with 6 bases of the junction left unmatched. The CDR3 protein is CASSYNRLADQETQYF. The covered CDR3 bases are TGTGCCAGCAGTTACAATAGACTAGCGGATCAAGAGACC.

A note on this clone: The observed sequence ends 3 residues before the CDR3 terminus, with the missing tail filled in from the germline J gene. The V and J genes are TRBV19 and TRBJ1-5; the D gene is possibly TRBD1 (6 bases). Trimming removed 6 bases at V and 5 bases at J, with 14 bases between. The CDR3 length is 14 residues. Germline CDR1 LNHDA, CDR2 SQIVND (reference sequence). CDR3 sequence: CASSPGGADQPQHF. CDR3 DNA, as far as it was read: TGTGCCAGTAGCCCCGGGGGGGCTGATCAGCCC.

Remarks on this clone: The read terminates 3 residues ahead of where the CDR3 ends, so the germline J gene completes it. V gene TRBV5-1 combines with J gene TRBJ1-6, with 9 bases aligning to TRBD1. The CDR3 extends over 16 amino acids. Germline V CDR1 and CDR2: SGHRS, YFSETQ. Unmatched junction bases numbered 12, after V lost 4 bases and J lost 10 bases. CDR3 bases read: TGCGCCAGCAGCCCATCCGGGACAGGGATAGGATCACCC. Protein product: CASSPSGTGIGSP. The entire CDR3 is CASSPSGTGIGSPLHF.

As concerns this clone: The CDR3 goes on 3 residues after the read ends, and that part is filled in from the germline J gene. The chain employs TRBV19 and TRBJ1-1; tentative D call: TRBD1 (5 bases). Trimming shortened V by 2 bases and J by 7 bases, and 17 bases separated the two germline ends. Germline lookup yields CDR1 LNHDA and CDR2 SQIVND (reference sequence). The CDR3 is 15 amino acids. The CDR3 protein is CASSIFSSGIGEAFF. CDR3 DNA, as far as it was read: TGTGCCAGTAGTATATTTTCTTCAGGGATTGGTGAA.

Details on this clone: The read ends 3 residues early relative to the CDR3; the germline J gene fills the gap. This chain connects TRBV20-1 to TRBJ1-5, with D possibly TRBD1 on 6 matching bases. The CDR3 is 15 amino acids. The germline V and J ends were trimmed by 3 bases and 3 bases, with 15 bases remaining between them. The germline V gene has CDR1 DFQATT and CDR2 SNEGSKA (reference sequence). CDR3 DNA (partial): TGCAGTGCTAGCCCCCCGACAGGCTTCAATCAGCCC. Protein product: CSASPPTGFNQP. The entire CDR3 protein is CSASPPTGFNQPQHF.

With regard to this clone: The read terminates 3 residues ahead of where the CDR3 ends, so the germline J gene completes it. The chain carries TRBV5-5 and TRBJ2-3; D unclear. This CDR3 has 14 amino acids. Trimming took off 4 bases at V and 1 base at J, with 10 bases between the two ends. Per the germline V gene, CDR1 is SGHKS and CDR2 is YYEKEE (reference sequence). CDR3 in amino acids: CASSTSTGTDTQYF. The DNA read from the CDR3 is TGTGCCAGCAGCACTTCGACTGGCACAGATACG.

Remarks on this clone: The missing CDR3 end, 3 residues past where the read stops, is filled in from the germline J gene. J is TRBJ2-1 and V is TRBV5-1, with 11 bases lining up with TRBD2. CDR3 length equals 16 residues. Unmatched junction bases numbered 8, after V lost 5 bases and J lost 4 bases. Germline CDR1 reads SGHRS; CDR2 reads YFSETQ. The CDR3 reads CASRPPGTSGYNEQFF. CDR3 DNA, as far as it was read: TGCGCCAGCAGACCCCCCGGGACTAGCGGTTACAATGAG. The full variable domain, rest sourced from reference TRBV5-1 and TRBJ2-1, is KAGVTQTPRYLIKTRGQQVTLSCSPISGHRSVSWYQQTPGQGLQFLFEYFSETQRNKGNFPGRFSGRQFSNSRSEMNVSTLELGDSALYLCASRPPGTSGYNEQFFGPGTRLTVL.

About this clone: The read finishes 3 residues shy of the CDR3 end, and the germline J gene is used to complete it. The chain employs TRBV2 and TRBJ1-5; 9 bases are shared with TRBD1. The V segment lost 4 bases and the J segment 7 bases; nucleotides outside the gene matches: 2. Germline V gene data show CDR1 as SNHLY and CDR2 as FYNNEI. The CDR3 is made up of 13 amino acids. The CDR3 DNA, read in part, is TGTGCCAGCAGTGTTGACAGGGGGCAGCCC. It is translated as CASSVDRGQP. Given in full, the CDR3 is CASSVDRGQPQHF.

On this clone: The CDR3 goes on 3 residues after the read ends, and that part is filled in from the germline J gene. J is TRBJ2-7 and V is TRBV5-1; 9 bases agree with TRBD2. CDR1 and CDR2 (germline): SGHRS, YFSETQ. Germline trimming cut 2 bases from V and 2 bases from J; bases unmatched to any gene: 5. CDR3 length: 15 amino acids. CDR3 DNA (partial): TGCGCCAGCAGCTTAGGCGGGAGGGTGGCCTACGAG. It yields the protein CASSLGGRVAYE. In full, the CDR3 reads CASSLGGRVAYEQYF.

Of note for this clone: The read ends 3 residues shy of where the CDR3 ends; the end is completed using the germline J gene. This chain uses TRBV20-1 with TRBJ2-1; 8 nucleotides line up with TRBD2. The germline CDR1 and CDR2 sequences are DFQATT and SNEGSKA (reference sequence). There are 14 residues in the CDR3. J lost 3 bases, V lost 4 bases, and 5 bases had no gene match. The CDR3 region is CSATLAGRYNEQFF. CDR3 DNA, as far as it was read: TGCAGTGCTACCCTAGCGGGCCGCTACAATGAG.

This clone ranks as medium-sized in terms of frequency. Coverage ceases 3 residues before the CDR3 finishes, and the germline J gene fills in the end. J is TRBJ2-4 and V is TRBV20-1, with unresolved D. CDR3 length equals 11 residues. CDR1 DFQATT and CDR2 SNEGSKA come from the germline V gene (reference sequence). The DNA read from the CDR3 is TGCAGTGCTAGGCGACTGAGTGAT. It specifies CSARRLSD. The whole CDR3 sequence is CSARRLSDQYF.